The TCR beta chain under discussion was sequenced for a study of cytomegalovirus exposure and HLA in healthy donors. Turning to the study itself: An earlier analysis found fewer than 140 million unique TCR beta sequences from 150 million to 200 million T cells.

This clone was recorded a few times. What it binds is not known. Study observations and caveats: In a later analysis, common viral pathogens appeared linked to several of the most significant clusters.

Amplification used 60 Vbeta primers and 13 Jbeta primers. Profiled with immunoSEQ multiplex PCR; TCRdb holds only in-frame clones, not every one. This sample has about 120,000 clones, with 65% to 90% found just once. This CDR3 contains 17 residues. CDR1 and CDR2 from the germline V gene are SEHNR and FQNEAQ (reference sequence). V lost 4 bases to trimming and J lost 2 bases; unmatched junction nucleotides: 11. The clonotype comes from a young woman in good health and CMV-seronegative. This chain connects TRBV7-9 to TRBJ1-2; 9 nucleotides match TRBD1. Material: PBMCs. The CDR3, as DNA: TGTGCCAGCAGCTCCAACCGGGACAGGGTAGAGAACTATGGCTACACCTTC. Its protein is CASSSNRDRVENYGYTF.